Listed here is a single TCR beta chain. This record belongs to a study of T cell changes during pregnancy in multiple sclerosis. Sequencing was performed with immunoSEQ multiplex PCR; in TCRdb, only in-frame clones are kept and a portion is missing. The sample records 23,000 or so clones, about nine tenths being singletons. V lost 3 bases, J lost 1 base, and 7 bases lay in between. From germline, CDR1 is SGHDT and CDR2 YYEEEE. The CDR3 length is 13 residues. The sample here was CD8+ T cells from peripheral blood mononuclear cells, taken in the first trimester of pregnancy. This TCR was sampled from a female donor in good health, enrolled as a control in a pregnancy study. The V call is TRBV5-6, the J call TRBJ1-1; unclear D gene. CDR3 nucleotide sequence: TGTGCCAGCAGCTGGGAGCGGAACACTGAAGCTTTCTTT. Protein: CASSWERNTEAFF.